Shown below are 12 T cell receptor beta chains from a single sample sequenced in a study of cytomegalovirus exposure and HLA in healthy donors. This PCR relied on a set of 60 Vbeta primers and 13 Jbeta primers. Data came from immunoSEQ multiplex PCR; TCRdb stores just in-frame clones and leaves some out. Of about 150,000 clones listed, around 75% are singletons. Sequencing was done on a sample of PBMCs. These receptors were obtained from a human donor in good health.

The chain joins TRBV10-1 to TRBJ1-1; D might be TRBD1 (5 bases). The CDR3 loop spans 16 amino acids. Per germline, CDR1 WNHNN and CDR2 SYGVQD (reference sequence). Trimming took off 5 bases at V and 3 bases at J, with 19 bases between the two ends. CDR3 DNA: TGCGCCAGCAGTCCAGACAGCCGTCTAGGGGACACTGAAGCTTTCTTT. This translates into CASSPDSRLGDTEAFF.

The chain joins TRBV6-1 to TRBJ2-7; D remains unclear. Trimming took off 6 bases at V and 0 bases at J, with 12 bases between the two ends. Germline loops: CDR1 MNHNS, CDR2 SASEGT. The CDR3 length is 14 residues. The CDR3, as DNA: TGTGCCAGCAGCTATGGTCGGAGCTCCTACGAGCAGTACTTC. Translation: CASSYGRSSYEQYF.

This clone appeared once. The chain couples TRBV7-9 to TRBJ1-4; D perhaps matches TRBD1 (6 bases). V gave up 5 bases and J gave up 4 bases, with 11 bases separating them. The CDR3 is 14 residues long. Germline V gene lookup returns CDR1 SEHNR and CDR2 FQNEAQ (reference sequence). CDR3 sequence (DNA): TGTGCCAGCAGCCGGACAGCTAGTAATGAAAAACTGTTTTTT. It codes for CASSRTASNEKLFF.

V is TRBV19 and J is TRBJ1-5; TRBD1 is a possible D gene (6 bases). Germline loops: CDR1 LNHDA, CDR2 SQIVND (reference sequence). Trimming shortened V by 4 bases and J by 4 bases, and 11 bases separated the two germline ends. The CDR3 has 14 amino acids. The CDR3 region is CASSSSGANQPQHF. CDR3 coding DNA: TGTGCCAGTAGTAGCTCAGGGGCGAATCAGCCCCAGCATTTT.

This chain links TRBV4-1 with TRBJ1-1; D is unresolved. From germline, CDR1 is MGHRA and CDR2 YSYEKL. CDR3 length: 13 amino acids. V gave up 3 bases and J gave up 1 base, with 6 bases separating them. The DNA for the CDR3 is TGCGCCAGCAGCCAGAGAGAGAACACTGAAGCTTTCTTT. This encodes CASSQRENTEAFF.

This chain uses TRBV6-1 with TRBJ2-5; 7 nucleotides match TRBD2. The CDR3 loop spans 14 amino acids. Germline trimming cut 7 bases from V and 5 bases from J; bases unmatched to any gene: 10. CDR1 and CDR2 from the germline V gene are MNHNS and SASEGT. In DNA, the CDR3 is TGTGCCAGCATCGCCGGAAGCGGGACGGAGACCCAGTACTTC. Its translation is CASIAGSGTETQYF.

The J gene is TRBJ1-1, the V gene TRBV11-2; D is ambiguous. Trimming cost V 3 bases and J 5 bases, with 16 bases left between them. CDR1 and CDR2 from the germline V gene are SGHAT and FQNNGV. The CDR3 sequence is 15 residues long. The CDR3 here is CASSLASGGSTEAFF. Here the CDR3 DNA reads TGTGCCAGCAGCTTGGCGTCCGGCGGTTCTACTGAAGCTTTCTTT. The full variable domain, in which reference TRBV11-2 and TRBJ1-1 provide the parts outside the CDR3, is EAGVAQSPRYKIIEKRQSVAFWCNPISGHATLYWYQQILGQGPKLLIQFQNNGVVDDSQLPKDRFSAERLKGVDSTLKIQPAKLEDSAVYLCASSLASGGSTEAFFGQGTRLTVV.

The chain is built from TRBV13 and TRBJ1-1, with no clear D. The germline V gene has CDR1 PRHDT and CDR2 FYEKMQ (reference sequence). The V and J ends lost 3 bases and 5 bases respectively, with 7 bases between them. The CDR3 is made up of 12 amino acids. Here the CDR3 reads CASSFSGTEAFF. Here the CDR3 DNA reads TGTGCCAGCAGCTTTTCAGGAACTGAAGCTTTCTTT.

This chain joins TRBV4-2 and TRBJ2-3; 8 nucleotides match TRBD2. The CDR3 runs 16 residues. Germline lookup yields CDR1 LGHNA and CDR2 YNFKEQ. J gave up 3 bases and V 2 bases, and 7 bases lay outside the gene matches. The CDR3, as DNA: TGTGCCAGCAGCCAACTCGGGACTAGTCCGACAGATACGCAGTATTTT. This sequence encodes CASSQLGTSPTDTQYF.

The gene calls are TRBV27 and TRBJ1-1, with no clear D. The germline gives CDR1 MNHEY, CDR2 SMNVEV (reference sequence). CDR3 length: 13 amino acids. V was shortened by 2 bases and J by 3 bases, with 7 bases between the two germline ends. CDR3 sequence reads: CASSLEVYTEAFF. CDR3 coding DNA: TGTGCCAGCAGTTTAGAGGTTTACACTGAAGCTTTCTTT.

J is TRBJ2-1 and V is TRBV30; tentative D call: TRBD2 (5 bases). V was trimmed by 1 base and J by 3 bases, leaving 7 bases between them. CDR3 size: 13 residues. CDR1 and CDR2 from the germline V gene are GTSNPN and SVGIG (reference sequence). Written as DNA, the CDR3 is TGTGCCTGGAGTGCTAGCCTCTACAATGAGCAGTTCTTC. Translation: CAWSASLYNEQFF.

The chain is built from TRBV7-6 and TRBJ2-7, with 8 bases matching TRBD1. Germline V gene data show CDR1 as SGHVS and CDR2 as FNYEAQ. CDR3 size: 14 residues. With 5 bases clipped from V and 6 bases from J, the junction kept 9 bases outside the gene matches. CDR3 sequence reads: CASSPNRGRGEQYF. The CDR3 DNA sequence: TGTGCCAGCAGCCCCAACAGGGGGAGAGGCGAGCAGTACTTC.